What follows are 23 T cell receptor beta chains derived from one specimen sequenced in a study of breast tumors, draining lymph nodes, adjacent tissues. From the multiplex PCR reads, TCRdb called clonotypes with MiXCR, one entry per CDR3 protein. The sample shows roughly 80,000 distinct CDR3 sequences, approximately 20% of them seen only once. The lymph nodes were axillary draining lymph nodes from breast cancer patients. Sequencing used axillary lymph node tissue. These receptors came from a female donor with breast cancer. Some clones in this sample may be carry-over from other donors' samples.

This clonotype was detected a few times. V is TRBV20-1 and J is TRBJ1-5; D is perhaps TRBD1 (5 bases). The length of the CDR3 is 14 residues. Trimming shortened V by 5 bases and J by 3 bases, and 14 bases separated the two germline ends. Germline lookup yields CDR1 DFQATT and CDR2 SNEGSKA (reference sequence). The CDR3 reads CSAYRGTANQPQHF. The CDR3 DNA reads TGCAGTGCTTATCGTGGGACGGCCAATCAGCCCCAGCATTTT.

The chain links TRBV6-1 to TRBJ2-2; tentative D call: TRBD1 (6 bases). Germline CDR1 reads MNHNS; CDR2 reads SASEGT. The CDR3 is made up of 13 amino acids. Deletions cut 10 bases from V and 6 bases from J, with 15 bases between. CDR3 in amino acids: CATMDSPAGELFF. For the CDR3, the DNA is TGTGCCACCATGGACAGCCCTGCCGGGGAGCTGTTTTTT.

This clonotype was detected ten times or more. The J gene is TRBJ1-6, the V gene TRBV27; D is unclear. Trimming pared 5 bases from V and 3 bases from J, leaving 5 bases between. Germline CDR1 is MNHEY and CDR2 is SMNVEV (reference sequence). The CDR3 runs 13 residues. In DNA form, the CDR3 reads TGTGCCAGCAGTCCAGACTATAATTCACCCCTCCACTTT. It codes for CASSPDYNSPLHF.

With regard to this clonotype: A much larger clonotype is one base distant, so this may be a read error. This sequence joins TRBV15 and TRBJ2-3; D not certain. The CDR3 sequence is 12 residues long. Germline V lookup: CDR1 LNHNV, CDR2 YYDKDF (reference sequence). The CDR3 nucleotides read TGTGCCACCAGCAGAAGCCCAGATACGCGGTATTTT. Translating it yields CATSRSPDTRYF.

This clonotype showed up many times. J is TRBJ2-2 and V is TRBV7-6, with 9 bases that match TRBD1. The ends lost 5 bases at V and 4 bases at J; junction bases unmatched: 11. The CDR3 has 17 residues. CDR1 and CDR2 from the germline V gene are SGHVS and FNYEAQ. The CDR3: CASSPLDRGVPTGELFF. CDR3 sequence (DNA): TGTGCCAGCAGCCCATTGGACAGGGGAGTGCCCACCGGGGAGCTGTTTTTT.

This clonotype showed up just a few times. This chain joins TRBV15 and TRBJ1-2; unclear D gene. Germline-derived CDR1 and CDR2 are LNHNV and YYDKDF (reference sequence). Trimming removed 0 bases from V and 3 bases from J, with 11 bases in between. This CDR3 has 15 residues. The CDR3 here is CATSRDGKADYGYTF. The CDR3 nucleotides read TGTGCCACCAGCAGAGATGGTAAAGCTGACTATGGCTACACCTTC. The full variable domain, with the rest looked up from reference TRBV15 and TRBJ1-2, is DAMVIQNPRYQVTQFGKPVTLSCSQTLNHNVMYWYQQKSSQAPKLLFHYYDKDFNNEADTPDNFQSRRPNTSFCFLDIRSPGLGDTAMYLCATSRDGKADYGYTFGSGTRLTVV.

The chain couples TRBV6-1 to TRBJ2-7; TRBD2 matches at 11 bases. The ends lost 6 bases at V and 7 bases at J; junction bases unmatched: 11. From germline, CDR1 is MNHNS and CDR2 SASEGT. The CDR3 extends over 15 amino acids. The chain's CDR3 is CASRPTSGSPEEQYF. The CDR3 DNA reads TGTGCCAGCAGACCCACTAGCGGGAGTCCGGAGGAGCAGTACTTC.

On this clonotype itself: This may be a read error: a much more frequent sequence differs by one nucleotide. CDR3 region: CASSRGTRETQYF. The CDR3 DNA reads TGTGCCAGCAGCCGGGGGACCCGAGAGACCCAGTACTTC. The V call is TRBV11-3, the J call TRBJ2-5; possibly TRBD2 for D (6 bases). This CDR3 comprises 13 residues. CDR1 and CDR2 from the germline V gene are SGHNT and YENEEA. Trimming took 5 bases from V and 4 from J, leaving 11 bases between them.

This clonotype has a handful of counts. The chain links TRBV27 to TRBJ2-1; 13 bases map to TRBD2. The CDR3 totals 14 residues. Trimming at V came to 3 bases and at J to 11 bases, leaving 4 bases not matched to a gene. The germline gives CDR1 MNHEY, CDR2 SMNVEV (reference sequence). The CDR3 loop reads CASSFGLAGDKQFF. The CDR3 DNA reads as TGTGCCAGCAGTTTCGGACTAGCGGGAGATAAGCAGTTCTTC.

This clonotype was counted between two and nine times. The chain combines TRBV3-1 with TRBJ2-7; 7 bases agree with TRBD2. V shed 0 bases and J 4 bases; nucleotides not matched to a gene: 6. Germline CDR1 reads LGHDT; CDR2 reads YNNKEL (reference sequence). CDR3 length: 15 amino acids. In nucleotides, the CDR3 is TGTGCCAGCAGCCAAGAAACTCGCGGGAGTTACGAGCAGTACTTC. Translating gives CASSQETRGSYEQYF.

This clonotype was detected a few times. The rearrangement uses TRBV28 and TRBJ1-3, with TRBD1 identical over 10 bases. The ends lost 5 bases at V and 2 bases at J; junction bases unmatched: 6. The CDR3 extends over 16 amino acids. Germline V CDR1 and CDR2: MDHEN, SYDVKM. CDR3 nucleotides: TGTGCCAGCAGTCCTCCGACAGGGGGCGCTGGAAACACCATATATTTT. This gives the protein CASSPPTGGAGNTIYF.

In this sample, this clonotype turned up many times. The CDR3 DNA reads TGTGCCAGCAGCACCCAGAAAGAGGGGACAACGTTTTTT. Translated, it gives CASSTQKEGTTFF. The rearrangement uses TRBV6-6 and TRBJ1-4; perhaps TRBD1 as D (6 bases). V lost 6 bases and J lost 16, with 21 bases in between. Germline V gives CDR1 MNHNY, CDR2 SVGAGI (reference sequence). The CDR3 is 13 residues long.

The V gene is TRBV10-2, the J gene TRBJ1-3; 7 bases are a match to TRBD1. The CDR3 runs to 17 residues. V shed 0 bases, J shed 3 bases, and the junction held 8 bases outside the gene matches. Germline V lookup: CDR1 WSHSY, CDR2 SAAADI. Here the CDR3 reads CASSESGTVLFGNTIYF. In DNA, the CDR3 is TGCGCCAGCAGTGAGTCCGGGACAGTCCTCTTTGGAAACACCATATATTTT.

This clonotype was picked up many times. The gene calls are TRBV20-1 and TRBJ2-3, with 9 bases identical to TRBD2. Germline-derived CDR1 and CDR2 are DFQATT and SNEGSKA (reference sequence). This CDR3 is 17 amino acids long. V dropped 3 bases and J dropped 3; count of bases not matched to a gene: 13. The CDR3 here is CSASTHAGGPRTDTQYF. The CDR3, as DNA: TGCAGTGCTAGCACGCATGCGGGAGGGCCCCGGACAGATACGCAGTATTTT.

The table lists this clonotype with many counts. V is TRBV12-3 or TRBV12-4 and J is TRBJ2-1; D perhaps matches TRBD2 (5 bases). The CDR3 totals 13 residues. The ends were cut back, 5 bases at V and 13 bases at J, with 18 bases in the middle. The CDR3 sequence is CASSQLEARPQFF. The CDR3 DNA sequence: TGTGCCAGCAGTCAGCTGGAGGCCCGACCCCAGTTCTTC.

V and J are TRBV28 and TRBJ1-4, with D unresolved. CDR3 length: 11 amino acids. Trimming stripped 6 bases from V and 5 bases from J, with 4 bases between. CDR1 and CDR2 from the germline V gene are MDHEN and SYDVKM. The CDR3 spells CASSKNEKLFF. In nucleotides, the CDR3 is TGTGCCAGCAGCAAGAATGAAAAACTGTTTTTT.

In this sample, this clonotype turned up many times. The chain links TRBV11-2 to TRBJ2-1; D ambiguous. Germline CDR1 is SGHAT and CDR2 is FQNNGV. The ends were cut back, 0 bases at V and 8 bases at J, with 8 bases in the middle. CDR3 length: 13 residues. Written as DNA, the CDR3 is TGTGCCAGCAGCTTAGATCGTTTAGATGAGCAGTTCTTC. As protein: CASSLDRLDEQFF.

On this clonotype itself: A much larger clone differs by one base, so this may be a read error. The chain couples TRBV6-8 to TRBJ2-7; 7 nucleotides align to TRBD2. The CDR3 is 14 amino acids. CDR1 and CDR2 from the germline V gene are MNHGY and SAAAGT. DNA for the CDR3: TGTGCCAGCACCCCCGGGGGGTACCCCTACGAGCAGTGCTTC. This codes for CASTPGGYPYEQCF.

There are many counts of this clonotype. V usage is TRBV29-1 and J usage is TRBJ2-1; 11 positions agree with TRBD2. CDR1 and CDR2 (germline): SQVTM, ANQGSEA. V shed 4 bases and J 5 bases; nucleotides not matched to a gene: 7. The CDR3 has 15 residues. The CDR3 region is CSVARRLAGNNEQFF. As DNA, the CDR3 is TGCAGCGTTGCCAGGAGACTAGCGGGAAACAATGAGCAGTTCTTC.

Ten or more counts support this clonotype. As the CDR3 is not closed by the conserved phenylalanine or tryptophan, this likely results from a read error. The DNA is omitted, as the CDR3 cannot be located on it reliably, and the CDR3 follows TCRdb's listing. V usage is TRBV19 and J usage is TRBJ2-1; the DNA was not compared with TRBD2, the D call given in the table. From germline, CDR1 is LNHDA and CDR2 SQIVND (reference sequence). The CDR3 is 14 residues long, counting both termini. This CDR3 reads CASSELAGGTTPVL.

At least ten counts were recorded for this clonotype. The chain couples TRBV20-1 to TRBJ1-2; D possibly corresponds to TRBD1 (5 bases). The CDR3 is 12 residues long. CDR1 is DFQATT and CDR2 is SNEGSKA in the germline V gene (reference sequence). The V end was cut by 8 bases, the J end by 4 bases, with 14 bases between. For the CDR3, the DNA is TGCAGTCCCTCGAGGGGCGGCTATGGCTACACCTTC. Amino acids: CSPSRGGYGYTF.

There are many counts of this clonotype. The chain has TRBV6-5 and TRBJ1-5, with 8 bases identical to TRBD1. The germline V gene has CDR1 MNHEY and CDR2 SVGAGI. V was pared by 6 bases and J by 7 bases, with 5 bases of the junction left unmatched. This CDR3 has 13 amino acids. The CDR3 loop is CASSQGARQPQHF. CDR3 in DNA: TGTGCCAGCAGCCAGGGGGCCAGGCAGCCCCAGCATTTT.

Note on this clonotype: A much larger clone lies one base from this, so it may be a read error. The chain employs TRBV12-3 or TRBV12-4 and TRBJ2-5, with D perhaps given as TRBD1 or TRBD2 (5 bases each). The CDR3 has 14 residues. Trimming pared 4 bases from V and 5 bases from J, leaving 14 bases between. The CDR3 nucleotides are TGTGCCAGCAGTTCCCGGCAGGGCGGGGAGACCCAGTACTTC. Protein sequence: CASSSRQGGETQYF.